The 2 T cell receptor beta chains reported below all come from one sample, sequenced in a study of early T cells in non-severe SARS-CoV-2 infection. TCRdb passed the 5' RACE reads through MiXCR, listing each CDR3 protein once. The sample lists about 35,000 distinct CDR3 sequences, around 7% occurring once. Sequenced: whole blood. All receptors derive from an adult who was a healthcare worker with PCR-confirmed SARS-CoV-2 infection or an uninfected control (not recorded which).

The chain uses TRBV20-1 and TRBJ2-4; the D call may be TRBD1 or TRBD2 (5 bases each). This CDR3 spans 13 amino acids. V was clipped by 0 bases and J by 9 bases, with 12 bases between them. Germline V gene sequence: CDR1 DFQATT, CDR2 SNEGSKA (reference sequence). Written as DNA, the CDR3 is TGCAGTGCTAGAGATCTTGGGGGTGCCATTCAGTACTTC. It codes for CSARDLGGAIQYF.

The V call is TRBV18, the J call TRBJ1-2; 7 bases agree with TRBD1. The CDR3 has 14 residues. CDR1 and CDR2 (germline): KGHSH, LQKENI. After removal of 3 bases from V and 3 bases from J, the junction contained 4 bases not matched to a gene. CDR3 nucleotides: TGTGCCAGCTCACCGGGACAGACTGACTATGGCTACACCTTC. This translates into CASSPGQTDYGYTF.